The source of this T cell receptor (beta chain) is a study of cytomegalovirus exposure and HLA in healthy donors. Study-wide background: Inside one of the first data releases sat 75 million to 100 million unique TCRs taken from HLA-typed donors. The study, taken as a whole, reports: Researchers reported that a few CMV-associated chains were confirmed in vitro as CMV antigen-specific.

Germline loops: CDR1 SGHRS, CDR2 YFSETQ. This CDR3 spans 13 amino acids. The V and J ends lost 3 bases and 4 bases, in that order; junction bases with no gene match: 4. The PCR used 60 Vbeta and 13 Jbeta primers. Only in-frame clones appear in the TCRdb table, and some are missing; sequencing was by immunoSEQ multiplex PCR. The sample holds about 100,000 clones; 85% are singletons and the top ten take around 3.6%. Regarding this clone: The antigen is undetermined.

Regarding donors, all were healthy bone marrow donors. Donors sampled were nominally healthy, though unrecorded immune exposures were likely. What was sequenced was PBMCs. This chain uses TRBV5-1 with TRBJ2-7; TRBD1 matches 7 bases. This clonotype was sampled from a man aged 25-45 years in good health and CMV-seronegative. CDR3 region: CASSWDSYYEQYF. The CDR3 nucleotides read TGCGCCAGCAGCTGGGACAGTTATTACGAGCAGTACTTC. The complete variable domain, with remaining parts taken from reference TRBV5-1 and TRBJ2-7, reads KAGVTQTPRYLIKTRGQQVTLSCSPISGHRSVSWYQQTPGQGLQFLFEYFSETQRNKGNFPGRFSGRQFSNSRSEMNVSTLELGDSALYLCASSWDSYYEQYFGPGTRLTVT.